The T cell receptor (beta chain) described here comes from a study of cytomegalovirus exposure and HLA in healthy donors. PCR employed 60 Vbeta and 13 Jbeta primers. Some clones are missing from TCRdb's copy, which holds only in-frame ones; the method was immunoSEQ multiplex PCR. The data contain around 150,000 clones, more than 65% of them singletons. The donors, nominally healthy at sampling, likely had unrecorded immune exposures. V lost 2 bases, J lost 0 bases, and 3 bases stayed unmatched. Germline CDR1 and CDR2: KGHSH and LQKENI. The length of the CDR3 is 15 residues. This chain uses TRBV18 with TRBJ2-7, with 8 bases lining up with TRBD1. The TCR was taken from a woman aged 50 to 60 in good health and CMV-seronegative. Sequencing was carried out using PBMCs. The CDR3 sequence is CASSPRDRSSYEQYF. The CDR3 nucleotides are TGTGCCAGCTCACCAAGGGACAGGAGCTCCTACGAGCAGTACTTC.